These 30 T cell receptor beta chains were sequenced from one sample in a study of metastatic and nonmetastatic thyroid tumors. Ahead of thyroid surgery, no patient had received treatment of any kind. Using MiXCR, TCRdb reanalyzed the PCR reads. The profile shows 4,000 to 6,500 clones, just under 25% of them singletons. Sequencing was performed on adjacent normal tissue. These receptor sequences come from a female donor with papillary thyroid cancer or a benign thyroid nodule (not recorded which). Some clones in this sample may be carry-over from other donors' samples.

This clone was counted between two and nine times. The chain uses TRBV30 and TRBJ2-7; D may be TRBD2 (6 bases). This CDR3 is built from 15 residues. V was trimmed by 2 bases and J by 0 bases, leaving 14 bases between them. Per germline, CDR1 GTSNPN and CDR2 SVGIG (reference sequence). CDR3 DNA sequence: TGTGCCTGGAGTTCCGGACTCGGGGGCTCCTACGAGCAGTACTTC. Residues: CAWSSGLGGSYEQYF. The variable domain in full, with the rest retrieved from reference TRBV30 and TRBJ2-7, is SQTIHQWPATLVQPVGSPLSLECTVEGTSNPNLYWYRQAAGRGLQLLFYSVGIGQISSEVPQNLSASRPQDRQFILSSKKLLLSDSGFYLCAWSSGLGGSYEQYFGPGTRLTVT.

This chain links TRBV6-1 with TRBJ1-1, with 11 bases aligning to TRBD1. This CDR3 region has 16 residues. Per the germline V gene, CDR1 is MNHNS and CDR2 is SASEGT. The J segment lost 5 bases and the V segment lost 8 bases, leaving 13 bases of the junction unmatched. CDR3 sequence (DNA): TGTGCCAGCGGATCCTTAGGACAGGGGGCGCTTACTGAAGCTTTCTTT. This sequence encodes CASGSLGQGALTEAFF.

This clone ranks as medium-sized. The CDR3 DNA reads TGTGCCACCGGGACAGGGGCATTCGACGAGCAGTACTTC. Protein product: CATGTGAFDEQYF. The chain is built from TRBV12-3 or TRBV12-4 and TRBJ2-7, with 10 bases matching TRBD1. The CDR3 is made up of 13 amino acids. V trimming: 10 bases; J trimming: 5 bases; junction bases outside the gene matches: 8.

In its sample, this clone is medium-sized (0.01 to 0.1%). This sequence joins TRBV27 and TRBJ1-6; tentatively, D is TRBD1 (6 bases). V was shortened by 6 bases and J by 7 bases, with 16 bases between the two germline ends. The germline V gene has CDR1 MNHEY and CDR2 SMNVEV (reference sequence). CDR3 size: 15 residues. The CDR3 DNA reads as TGTGCCAGCAGGATCGGGACAAATCAAAATTCACCCCTCCACTTT. It translates to CASRIGTNQNSPLHF.

This clone is medium-sized (0.01 to 0.1%) by share. J is TRBJ1-1 and V is TRBV5-1; no definite D call. Germline V gene sequence: CDR1 SGHRS, CDR2 YFSETQ. Trimming left V 2 bases short and J 0 bases short, with 8 bases between. This CDR3 has 14 amino acids. The DNA for the CDR3 is TGCGCCAGCAGCTTAGGAGCCATGAACACTGAAGCTTTCTTT. It encodes CASSLGAMNTEAFF.

In this sample, this clone turned up once. The junction departs from germline at one end; a sequencing error may be responsible. The rearrangement links TRBV7-7 to TRBJ2-5, with 8 nucleotides matching TRBD2. This CDR3 region has 14 residues. Per the germline V gene, CDR1 is SSHAT and CDR2 is FNYEAQ (reference sequence). The DNA of the CDR3 is TGTGCCAGCAGCGCCCGGGGGGGATTAGAGACACAGTACTTC. Its protein product is CASSARGGLETQYF.

This clone was seen a handful of times. The gene calls are TRBV27 and TRBJ2-7; D is uncertain. There are 13 residues in the CDR3. V was cut by 2 bases and J by 2 bases, with 7 bases left in between. Germline values: CDR1 MNHEY, CDR2 SMNVEV (reference sequence). CDR3 sequence: CASSLRSTYEQYF. The CDR3, as DNA: TGTGCCAGCAGTTTACGGAGTACCTACGAGCAGTACTTC.

This clone is medium-sized (0.01 to 0.1%) by share. The chain recombines TRBV6-1 with TRBJ2-1, with 11 nucleotides matching TRBD2. Germline V gene lookup returns CDR1 MNHNS and CDR2 SASEGT. The junction had 9 bases not matched to a gene; V was cut back by 0 bases and J by 11 bases. CDR3 size: 16 residues. Written as DNA, the CDR3 is TGTGCCAGCAGTGAAGCGATAGGTAGCGGGGGGGCTCAGCAGTTCTTC. Amino acid sequence: CASSEAIGSGGAQQFF.

This clone was seen a handful of times. The chain combines TRBV20-1 with TRBJ2-7; TRBD2 matches 11 bases. The length of the CDR3 is 14 residues. Germline V gene lookup returns CDR1 DFQATT and CDR2 SNEGSKA (reference sequence). V shed 1 base and J 4 bases; nucleotides not matched to a gene: 3. The CDR3 loop reads CSARGTSGYYEQYF. CDR3 DNA sequence: TGCAGTGCTAGAGGGACTAGCGGGTATTACGAGCAGTACTTC.

By share, this clone ranks as medium-sized. The chain has TRBV7-2 and TRBJ1-3; 8 nucleotides line up with TRBD1. The junction had 8 bases not matched to a gene; V was cut back by 4 bases and J by 0 bases. In germline, CDR1 is SGHTA, CDR2 FQGNSA. The CDR3 loop spans 17 amino acids. For the CDR3, the DNA is TGTGCCAGCAGCTCACAGGGGGGCTCTCACTCTGGAAACACCATATATTTT. It specifies CASSSQGGSHSGNTIYF.

The rearrangement uses TRBV5-1 and TRBJ2-1, with 8 bases fitting TRBD2. Unmatched junction bases numbered 12, after V lost 5 bases and J lost 8 bases. The germline V gene has CDR1 SGHRS and CDR2 YFSETQ. The CDR3 has 15 residues. The CDR3 loop reads CASSSGTRAFDEQFF. CDR3 nucleotide sequence: TGCGCCAGCAGTTCAGGGACTAGGGCCTTTGATGAGCAGTTCTTC.

In this sample, this clone is medium-sized. The V gene is TRBV3-1, the J gene TRBJ2-7; the D gene could be TRBD1 or TRBD2 (6 bases each). V lost 4 bases to trimming and J lost 6 bases, with 19 bases between them. Germline loops: CDR1 LGHDT, CDR2 YNNKEL (reference sequence). The CDR3 totals 15 residues. The CDR3 coding sequence is TGTGCCAGCAGCCCTAACCTGGGGGGCGCGGCCGAGCAGTACTTC. It is translated as CASSPNLGGAAEQYF.

V gene TRBV7-2 combines with J gene TRBJ1-6; 9 nucleotides align to TRBD1. The CDR3 is made up of 15 amino acids. Germline V gene sequence: CDR1 SGHTA, CDR2 FQGNSA. The V segment lost 4 bases and the J segment 7 bases; nucleotides outside the gene matches: 5. CDR3 in amino acids: CASSWGTGQNSPLHF. CDR3 sequence (DNA): TGTGCCAGCAGCTGGGGGACAGGGCAAAATTCACCCCTCCACTTT.

The chain recombines TRBV20-1 with TRBJ1-1; 8 bases match TRBD1. In germline, CDR1 is DFQATT, CDR2 SNEGSKA (reference sequence). This CDR3 spans 15 amino acids. V lost 3 bases to trimming and J lost 4 bases; unmatched junction nucleotides: 10. CDR3 region: CSASPPGTGGTEAFF. CDR3 DNA: TGCAGTGCTAGCCCGCCCGGCACAGGGGGCACTGAAGCTTTCTTT.

The rearrangement links TRBV6-2 or TRBV6-3 to TRBJ2-3; a weak D match, TRBD1 (7 bases). The CDR3 runs to 13 residues. Trimming stripped 10 bases from V and 4 bases from J, with 15 bases between. CDR1 and CDR2 from the germline V gene are MNHEY and SVGEGT. CDR3 in amino acids: CATQTRGADTQYF. DNA for the CDR3: TGTGCCACCCAGACCAGGGGGGCAGATACGCAGTATTTT.

By share, this clone counts as medium-sized. The CDR3 region has the DNA TGTGCCAGCAGCGCTAGCGGGACCTACGAGCAGTACTTC. Encoded protein: CASSASGTYEQYF. The rearrangement links TRBV7-2 to TRBJ2-7; TRBD2 aligns across 9 bases. J was trimmed by 2 bases and V by 5 bases; bases with no gene match: 1. Germline loops: CDR1 SGHTA, CDR2 FQGNSA. CDR3 length: 13 amino acids.

This clone was picked up a small number of times. The chain has TRBV27 and TRBJ2-7; 9 bases fit TRBD2. Germline CDR1 and CDR2: MNHEY and SMNVEV (reference sequence). V trimming: 5 bases; J trimming: 5 bases; junction bases outside the gene matches: 10. The CDR3 is 15 residues long. CDR3: CASSTGLAGTHEQYF. The CDR3 nucleotides read TGTGCCAGCAGTACAGGTCTAGCGGGGACCCACGAGCAGTACTTC.

This clone was seen a few times. CDR3 sequence reads: CASSDRQGAGYGYTF. CDR3 nucleotides: TGTGCCAGCAGTGACCGACAGGGGGCAGGGTATGGCTACACCTTC. J is TRBJ1-2 and V is TRBV6-1, with 10 bases fitting TRBD1. V was clipped by 3 bases and J by 5 bases; unmatched bases: 6. This CDR3 has 15 residues. Germline loops: CDR1 MNHNS, CDR2 SASEGT.

This clone is judged medium-sized (0.01 to 0.1%). The chain is built from TRBV6-2 or TRBV6-3 and TRBJ1-5; no reliable D call. Trimming removed 5 bases from V and 6 bases from J, with 17 bases in between. Germline CDR1 is MNHEY and CDR2 is SVGEGT. This CDR3 contains 15 residues. The CDR3 bases are TGTGCCAGCAGTATCCTTTCCGATTGGGGTCAGCCCCAGCATTTT. Translated, it gives CASSILSDWGQPQHF.

By share, this clone counts as medium-sized. The chain carries TRBV20-1 and TRBJ1-3, with no clear D. Germline CDR1 reads DFQATT; CDR2 reads SNEGSKA (reference sequence). The CDR3 runs to 12 residues. V was trimmed by 4 bases and J by 5 bases, leaving 9 bases between them. DNA for the CDR3: TGCAGTGCTATTAAGGAACGAAACACCATATATTTT. It encodes CSAIKERNTIYF.

The rearrangement links TRBV6-1 to TRBJ2-1, with 8 bases lining up with TRBD2. The CDR3 is 13 amino acids. CDR1 MNHNS and CDR2 SASEGT come from the germline V gene. V lost 6 bases to trimming and J lost 6 bases; unmatched junction nucleotides: 4. This CDR3 is CASSPGTSNEQFF. CDR3 nucleotides: TGTGCCAGCAGCCCCGGGACTAGCAATGAGCAGTTCTTC.

This clone was seen a few times. The chain joins TRBV12-3 or TRBV12-4 to TRBJ2-7, with D possibly being TRBD1 (5 bases). V was trimmed by 7 bases and J by 6 bases, leaving 16 bases between them. This CDR3 region has 13 residues. CDR3: CASTVGALGEQYF. CDR3 in DNA: TGTGCCAGCACAGTAGGGGCCCTTGGCGAGCAGTACTTC.

By sample fraction, this clone is medium-sized. This chain links TRBV5-1 with TRBJ2-2; the D is unclear. The CDR3 sequence is 14 residues long. V was shortened by 0 bases and J by 6 bases, with 9 bases between the two germline ends. Germline values: CDR1 SGHRS, CDR2 YFSETQ. CDR3 sequence reads: CASSLDNSAGELFF. The CDR3 coding sequence is TGCGCCAGCAGCTTGGACAACTCTGCCGGGGAGCTGTTTTTT.

The chain recombines TRBV3-1 with TRBJ1-4, with D unclear. The germline gives CDR1 LGHDT, CDR2 YNNKEL (reference sequence). The germline V and J ends were trimmed by 4 bases and 0 bases, with 12 bases remaining between them. The CDR3 loop spans 16 amino acids. The CDR3 reads CASSPNWITTNEKLFF. The CDR3 coding sequence is TGTGCCAGCAGCCCGAATTGGATCACAACTAATGAAAAACTGTTTTTT.

By share of the sample, this clone is medium-sized. The chain's CDR3 is CASNSGQGFQPQHF. The DNA for the CDR3 is TGTGCCAGCAACTCGGGACAGGGGTTTCAGCCCCAGCATTTT. The V and J genes are TRBV28 and TRBJ1-5; 10 bases fit TRBD1. Looked up from germline, CDR1 is MDHEN and CDR2 is SYDVKM. With 7 bases clipped from V and 6 bases from J, the junction kept 6 bases outside the gene matches. The CDR3 loop spans 14 amino acids.

The J gene is TRBJ2-1, the V gene TRBV4-3, with unresolved D. Trimming shortened V by 0 bases and J by 5 bases, and 11 bases separated the two germline ends. The length of the CDR3 is 15 residues. Germline lookup yields CDR1 LGHNA and CDR2 YSLEER. The CDR3 spells CASSQDVGSHNEQFF. The CDR3 DNA reads as TGCGCCAGCAGCCAAGATGTGGGCAGCCACAATGAGCAGTTCTTC.

This clone has only a few counts. V gene TRBV6-2 or TRBV6-3 combines with J gene TRBJ2-7; D is ambiguous. This CDR3 region has 12 residues. The germline V and J ends were trimmed by 5 bases and 4 bases, with 9 bases remaining between them. Per the germline V gene, CDR1 is MNHEY and CDR2 is SVGEGT. The CDR3 spells CASSHNRYEQYF. Here the CDR3 DNA reads TGTGCCAGCAGTCACAACCGGTACGAGCAGTACTTC.

This chain links TRBV19 with TRBJ1-2, with D perhaps matching TRBD1 (6 bases). Germline CDR1 LNHDA, CDR2 SQIVND (reference sequence). Trimming took off 7 bases at V and 4 bases at J, with 16 bases between the two ends. There are 14 residues in the CDR3. CDR3 loop: CASTLGQPFYGYTF. Here the CDR3 DNA reads TGTGCCAGTACCCTCGGACAGCCCTTCTATGGCTACACCTTC.

The rearrangement uses TRBV6-4 and TRBJ2-2; D call uncertain. The CDR3 runs to 19 residues. V lost 0 bases, J lost 0 bases, and 17 bases lay in between. Germline lookup yields CDR1 MRHNA and CDR2 SNTAGT. DNA of the CDR3: TGTGCCAGCAGTGACTCTGTGTTTGTTACAGAGGCGAACACCGGGGAGCTGTTTTTT. As protein: CASSDSVFVTEANTGELFF.

The chain has TRBV6-2 or TRBV6-3 and TRBJ2-7; 7 bases are shared with TRBD2. Germline trimming cut 2 bases from V and 7 bases from J; bases unmatched to any gene: 5. CDR1 and CDR2 (germline): MNHEY, SVGEGT. This CDR3 contains 13 residues. The DNA of the CDR3 is TGTGCCAGCAGTTACGGGCGGGAGAGGGAGCAGTACTTC. Translating it yields CASSYGREREQYF.